These 32 T cell receptor beta chains were all obtained from the same sample, sequenced in a study of OX40 agonist ivuxolimab in advanced cancers. The protocol was immunoSEQ multiplex PCR, while the TCRdb copy is restricted to in-frame clones and leaves out a portion. The repertoire has approximately 50,000 clones, 80% to 90% of them found once; the top ten carry less than 0.85%. Specimen: CD4+ or CD8+ T cells sorted from blood, collected in a trial of the OX40 agonist ivuxolimab. The receptor source for this set is an adult with an advanced solid tumor such as melanoma, head and neck, liver or kidney cancer.

V gene TRBV19 combines with J gene TRBJ1-5; 9 bases agree with TRBD1. Unmatched junction bases numbered 6, after V lost 5 bases and J lost 7 bases. CDR1 is LNHDA and CDR2 is SQIVND in the germline V gene (reference sequence). The CDR3 is 14 amino acids. The CDR3 nucleotides read TGTGCCAGTAGTTTCACAGGGGGCCGGCAGCCCCAGCATTTT. It encodes CASSFTGGRQPQHF. The entire variable domain, with the rest obtained from reference TRBV19 and TRBJ1-5, is as follows: DGGITQSPKYLFRKEGQNVTLSCEQNLNHDAMYWYRQDPGQGLRLIYYSQIVNDFQKGDIAEGYSVSREKKESFPLTVTSAQKNPTAFYLCASSFTGGRQPQHFGDGTRLSIL.

The genes are TRBV28 and TRBJ1-1; D remains ambiguous. CDR1 and CDR2 (germline): MDHEN, SYDVKM. V lost 8 bases, J lost 1 base, and 17 bases lay in between. The CDR3 covers 15 residues. CDR3 region: CASRSMIPENTEAFF. In nucleotides, the CDR3 is TGTGCCAGCCGCTCCATGATCCCCGAGAACACTGAAGCTTTCTTT.

In regard to this clone: An end of the junction does not agree with germline; a read error may underlie this. The V gene is TRBV5-1, the J gene TRBJ2-2; D assignment may be TRBD1 or TRBD2 (6 bases each). CDR1 SGHRS and CDR2 YFSETQ come from the germline V gene. The CDR3 loop spans 16 amino acids. The CDR3 spells CASRLVGGSVTGELFF. The CDR3 nucleotides are TGCGCCAGCAGATTGGTAGGGGGGTCCGTCACCGGGGAGCTGTTTTTT.

The CDR3 bases are TGTGCCAGCAGCGAGGACACGGAATCGTATGGCTACACCTTC. It translates to CASSEDTESYGYTF. The rearrangement uses TRBV6-4 and TRBJ1-2, with D maybe TRBD1 (5 bases). V lost 6 bases and J lost 5, with 16 bases in between. This CDR3 comprises 14 residues. The germline gives CDR1 MRHNA, CDR2 SNTAGT.

V usage is TRBV10-3 and J usage is TRBJ2-7; 9 bases are a match to TRBD1. CDR1 and CDR2 (germline): ENHRY, SYGVKD. The CDR3 contains 14 residues. The V and J ends lost 4 bases and 4 bases, in that order; junction bases with no gene match: 5. The chain's CDR3 is CAISVQQGAYEQYF. In nucleotides, the CDR3 is TGTGCCATCAGTGTGCAACAGGGGGCTTACGAGCAGTACTTC.

In regard to this clone: The junction does not match germline at one end; this may be a read error. The CDR3 DNA follows: TGTGCTAGCAGCTTGGGACTAGCGGCCAACAATGAGCAGTTCTTC. This encodes CASSLGLAANNEQFF. The chain has TRBV7-7 and TRBJ2-1; 11 nucleotides match TRBD2. The CDR3 covers 15 residues. In germline, CDR1 is SSHAT, CDR2 FNYEAQ (reference sequence).

This clone appeared a single time. The V call is TRBV27, the J call TRBJ2-3; D is possibly TRBD1 (6 bases). Germline-derived CDR1 and CDR2 are MNHEY and SMNVEV (reference sequence). The CDR3 runs 14 residues. V lost 2 bases and J lost 2, with 8 bases in between. The CDR3 sequence is CASSLRGTTDTQYF. In DNA, the CDR3 is TGTGCCAGCAGTTTAAGGGGGACCACAGATACGCAGTATTTT.

This sequence joins TRBV18 and TRBJ2-3; D perhaps matches TRBD1 (7 bases). The germline CDR1 and CDR2 sequences are KGHSH and LQKENI. V shed 5 bases and J shed 3 bases, with 12 bases lying between them. The CDR3 is made up of 14 amino acids. CDR3 DNA sequence: TGTGCCAGCTCATCACAGGGGAGGACAGATACGCAGTATTTT. Translated: CASSSQGRTDTQYF.

J is TRBJ2-2 and V is TRBV12-5; possibly TRBD1 for D (5 bases). The V and J ends lost 1 base and 6 bases respectively, with 9 bases between them. The CDR3 spans 14 residues. Germline CDR1 is LGHNT and CDR2 is FRNRAP. CDR3 DNA sequence: TGTGCTAGTGGTTTGGGGCAGGGTTCCGGGGAGCTGTTTTTT. Protein: CASGLGQGSGELFF.

The chain joins TRBV11-2 to TRBJ2-2; the D gene is possibly TRBD2 (6 bases). This CDR3 contains 14 residues. Germline CDR1 reads SGHAT; CDR2 reads FQNNGV. V was clipped by 4 bases and J by 5 bases, with 11 bases between them. Written as DNA, the CDR3 is TGTGCCAGCAGCTCCGCGGGGCGGACCGGGGAGCTGTTTTTT. It encodes CASSSAGRTGELFF.

The genes are TRBV5-1 and TRBJ1-1; a weak D match, TRBD1 (5 bases). The CDR3 has 15 amino acids. In germline, CDR1 is SGHRS, CDR2 YFSETQ. Deletions cut 6 bases from V and 2 bases from J, with 17 bases between. CDR3 DNA sequence: TGCGCCAGCAAACAGGAACCCTTGAGTAACACTGAAGCTTTCTTT. As protein: CASKQEPLSNTEAFF.

The CDR3 reads CASSLGSPETQYF. CDR3 bases: TGTGCCAGCAGCTTAGGATCCCCCGAGACCCAGTACTTC. This chain joins TRBV7-2 and TRBJ2-5, with D uncertain. This CDR3 is built from 13 residues. Germline CDR1 is SGHTA and CDR2 is FQGNSA. Trimming left V 1 base short and J 5 bases short, with 8 bases between.

This rearrangement joins TRBV5-4 to TRBJ2-7; 7 positions match TRBD1. The germline gives CDR1 SGHNT, CDR2 YYREEE (reference sequence). This CDR3 is built from 14 residues. With 4 bases clipped from V and 2 bases from J, the junction kept 6 bases outside the gene matches. Written as DNA, the CDR3 is TGTGCCAGCAGCGCAGTCCAGGGGGCCTACGAGCAGTACTTC. This translates into CASSAVQGAYEQYF.

The rearrangement joins TRBV28 to TRBJ1-1, with 7 positions matching TRBD1. Trimming took 8 bases from V and 1 from J; bases not matched to a gene: 7. The germline V gene encodes CDR1 MDHEN and CDR2 SYDVKM. This CDR3 is 14 amino acids long. CDR3: CASEGAGRNTEAFF. The CDR3 DNA follows: TGTGCCAGCGAGGGGGCCGGTAGGAACACTGAAGCTTTCTTT.

This clone was recorded a few times. The rearrangement links TRBV7-3 to TRBJ2-3, with unresolved D. Trimming shortened V by 2 bases and J by 0 bases, and 9 bases separated the two germline ends. The CDR3 spans 15 residues. The germline V gene encodes CDR1 SGHTA and CDR2 FQGTGA. The CDR3 DNA is TGTGCCAGCAGCTTACGTGACGGTAGCACAGATACGCAGTATTTT. It yields the protein CASSLRDGSTDTQYF.

The chain couples TRBV5-1 to TRBJ1-5; D might be TRBD1 (5 bases). From germline, CDR1 is SGHRS and CDR2 YFSETQ. The V gene lost 4 bases and the J gene lost 6 bases, with 17 bases spanning the gap. The CDR3 runs 15 residues. Written as DNA, the CDR3 is TGCGCCAGCAGCGTAGCCGGGACCCCGGGTCAGCCCCAGCATTTT. Amino acids: CASSVAGTPGQPQHF.

The gene calls are TRBV6-5 and TRBJ2-7, with a tentative D call TRBD1 (5 bases). The CDR3 totals 15 residues. The V end was cut by 0 bases, the J end by 4 bases, with 13 bases between. Germline CDR1 reads MNHEY; CDR2 reads SVGAGI. Here the CDR3 DNA reads TGTGCCAGCAGTTACTCGGTACAGGAACAATACGAGCAGTACTTC. Residues: CASSYSVQEQYEQYF.

The rearrangement links TRBV27 to TRBJ2-2; D ambiguous. The CDR3 sequence is 13 residues long. V lost 7 bases, J lost 2 bases, and 8 bases lay in between. In germline, CDR1 is MNHEY, CDR2 SMNVEV (reference sequence). The chain's CDR3 is CASTLLNTGELFF. The CDR3 nucleotides are TGTGCCAGCACCCTCCTAAACACCGGGGAGCTGTTTTTT.

CDR3 residues: CASSFRTLPGNSPLHF. CDR3 nucleotides: TGTGCCAGCAGCTTTAGGACACTTCCCGGGAATTCACCCCTCCACTTT. This chain links TRBV7-8 with TRBJ1-6; TRBD1 might be the D (5 bases). Germline CDR1 SGHVS, CDR2 FQNEAQ. The length of the CDR3 is 16 residues. The V and J ends lost 3 bases and 7 bases respectively, with 16 bases between them.

J is TRBJ2-5 and V is TRBV18; D gene ambiguous. The germline V and J ends were trimmed by 6 bases and 4 bases, with 9 bases remaining between them. The CDR3 spans 12 residues. The V gene's germline CDR1 is KGHSH and CDR2 LQKENI. CDR3 coding DNA: TGTGCCAGCTCCCCGATTGTAGAGACCCAGTACTTC. Its protein is CASSPIVETQYF.

V usage is TRBV9 and J usage is TRBJ2-2; 11 positions agree with TRBD2. The V segment lost 4 bases and the J segment 0 bases; nucleotides outside the gene matches: 5. Germline CDR1 SGDLS, CDR2 YYNGEE. This CDR3 is 17 amino acids long. Here the CDR3 DNA reads TGTGCCAGCAGCCCACTAGCGGGAGTGGCGAACACCGGGGAGCTGTTTTTT. Amino acids: CASSPLAGVANTGELFF. The complete variable domain, with remaining parts taken from reference TRBV9 and TRBJ2-2, reads DSGVTQTPKHLITATGQRVTLRCSPRSGDLSVYWYQQSLDQGLQFLIQYYNGEERAKGNILERFSAQQFPDLHSELNLSSLELGDSALYFCASSPLAGVANTGELFFGEGSRLTVL.

The J gene is TRBJ2-2, the V gene TRBV5-1, with 14 bases aligning to TRBD2. Germline assignment: CDR1 SGHRS and CDR2 YFSETQ. The CDR3 runs to 18 residues. Trimming took 6 bases from V and 4 from J; bases not matched to a gene: 11. DNA for the CDR3: TGCGCCAGCAAGGGAACGGGACTAGCGGGAGTGGGCACCGGGGAGCTGTTTTTT. This codes for CASKGTGLAGVGTGELFF.

The chain is built from TRBV30 and TRBJ2-1; D uncertain. In germline, CDR1 is GTSNPN, CDR2 SVGIG (reference sequence). V was trimmed by 5 bases and J by 8 bases, leaving 10 bases between them. This CDR3 is built from 11 residues. CDR3 nucleotides: TGTGCCTGGGGCGGAGAGGATGAGCAGTTCTTC. This translates into CAWGGEDEQFF.

This chain connects TRBV6-5 to TRBJ2-5; D is uncertain. Germline V gene data show CDR1 as MNHEY and CDR2 as SVGAGI. The CDR3 runs to 13 residues. V was shortened by 7 bases and J by 5 bases, with 14 bases between the two germline ends. This CDR3 is CASTPPQKETQYF. The CDR3 nucleotides read TGTGCCAGCACCCCCCCACAAAAGGAGACCCAGTACTTC.

This clone was found once. The CDR3 nucleotides read TGTGCCAGCAGCTTAGATGACTCTTACAATGAGCAGTTCTTC. The encoded protein is CASSLDDSYNEQFF. This sequence joins TRBV11-3 and TRBJ2-1; D ambiguous. V lost 0 bases and J lost 4, with 7 bases in between. Germline CDR1 SGHNT, CDR2 YENEEA. This CDR3 is built from 14 residues.

The rearrangement uses TRBV5-6 and TRBJ2-3, with 11 bases matching TRBD2. The germline gives CDR1 SGHDT, CDR2 YYEEEE. The J segment lost 0 bases and the V segment lost 4 bases, leaving 1 base of the junction unmatched. The CDR3 spans 15 residues. The CDR3 DNA follows: TGTGCCAGCAGCCGGACTAGCGGGAGCACAGATACGCAGTATTTT. The encoded protein is CASSRTSGSTDTQYF.

The V and J genes are TRBV6-4 and TRBJ2-6; no clear D. From germline, CDR1 is MRHNA and CDR2 SNTAGT. The CDR3 contains 14 residues. Trimming pared 6 bases from V and 1 base from J, leaving 7 bases between. The CDR3 nucleotides are TGTGCCAGCAGAGAAGAATCTGGGGCCAACGTCCTGACTTTC. It specifies CASREESGANVLTF.

V and J are TRBV28 and TRBJ1-3; D unresolved. CDR1 is MDHEN, CDR2 SYDVKM, per germline. The length of the CDR3 is 14 residues. Trimming took off 0 bases at V and 3 bases at J, with 6 bases between the two ends. DNA of the CDR3: TGTGCCAGCAGTTTATGGTGGAGTGGAAACACCATATATTTT. Its translation is CASSLWWSGNTIYF.

V gene TRBV5-5 combines with J gene TRBJ1-1; D unresolved. CDR1 SGHKS and CDR2 YYEKEE come from the germline V gene (reference sequence). CDR3 size: 13 residues. The V and J ends lost 1 base and 1 base respectively, with 5 bases between them. The CDR3 loop reads CASSLFRNTEAFF. The DNA of the CDR3 is TGTGCCAGCAGCTTGTTCAGGAACACTGAAGCTTTCTTT.

This chain connects TRBV7-3 to TRBJ2-3; no clear D. The CDR3 consists of 12 residues. CDR1 and CDR2 (germline): SGHTA, FQGTGA. Trimming shortened V by 3 bases and J by 5 bases, and 6 bases separated the two germline ends. The CDR3 here is CASSFVGDTQYF. CDR3 DNA sequence: TGTGCCAGCAGCTTTGTGGGAGATACGCAGTATTTT.

Only one count was recorded for this clone. The V call is TRBV27, the J call TRBJ2-3; TRBD2 agrees at 10 bases. Germline CDR1 and CDR2: MNHEY and SMNVEV (reference sequence). The V segment lost 6 bases and the J segment 2 bases; nucleotides outside the gene matches: 8. CDR3 length: 16 residues. DNA for the CDR3: TGTGCCAGCAGGCCCGGACTAGCGGTCCTCACAGATACGCAGTATTTT. Its protein product is CASRPGLAVLTDTQYF.

V and J are TRBV11-2 and TRBJ1-3; 9 positions agree with TRBD1. With 1 base clipped from V and 4 bases from J, the junction kept 2 bases outside the gene matches. This CDR3 is 15 amino acids long. The germline V gene encodes CDR1 SGHAT and CDR2 FQNNGV. DNA for the CDR3: TGTGCCAGCAGCTTAGGGACAGGGGACGGAAACACCATATATTTT. Its translation: CASSLGTGDGNTIYF.